The clone carrying this T cell receptor beta chain was detected a few times. Its antigen is not known. This sample was taken from a study of early T cells in non-severe SARS-CoV-2 infection. Study outcomes and limitations: Sequences matched to VDJdb favored anti-spike CD8 responses, while private and CD4 specificities were missed.

One entry per CDR3 protein results from TCRdb running MiXCR on the 5' RACE reads. The sample consists of just under 65,000 distinct CDR3 sequences, 13% of them appearing once. V was clipped by 5 bases and J by 4 bases, with 10 bases between them. Germline CDR1 reads DFQATT; CDR2 reads SNEGSKA (reference sequence). The CDR3 is 12 amino acids. This TCR came from an adult who was a healthcare worker with PCR-confirmed SARS-CoV-2 infection or an uninfected control (not recorded which). This sequence joins TRBV20-1 and TRBJ2-3; D may be TRBD2 (5 bases). The sample was whole blood. CDR3 coding DNA: TGCAGTGCTTCTGGAGGCGCAGATACGCAGTATTTT. This codes for CSASGGADTQYF.